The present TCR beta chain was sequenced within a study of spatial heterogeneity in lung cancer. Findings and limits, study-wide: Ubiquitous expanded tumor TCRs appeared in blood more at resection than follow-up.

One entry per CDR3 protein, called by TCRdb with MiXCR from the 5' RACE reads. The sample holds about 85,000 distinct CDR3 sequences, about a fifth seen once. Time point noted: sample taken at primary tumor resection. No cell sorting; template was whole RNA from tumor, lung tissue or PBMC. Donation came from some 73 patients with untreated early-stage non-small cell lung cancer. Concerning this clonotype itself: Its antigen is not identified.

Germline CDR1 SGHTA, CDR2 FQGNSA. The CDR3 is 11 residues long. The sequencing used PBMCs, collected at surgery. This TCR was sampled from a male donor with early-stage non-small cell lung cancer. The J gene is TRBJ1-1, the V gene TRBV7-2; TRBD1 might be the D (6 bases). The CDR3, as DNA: TGTGCGGTTGGAGGGGGGAAGAGAGCTTTCTTT. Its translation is CAVGGGKRAFF.